Below, 4 T cell receptor beta chains from the same sample are listed, as sequenced in a study of T-cell memory formation after mild COVID-19 (dated by TCRdb to the early 2020s). The library relied on 5' RACE. Sequencing used an Illumina NovaSeq 6000. In-frame beta chains were kept once TCRdb had trimmed the public reads at Q25 with fastp and called clones with MiXCR. Entries are consolidated by CDR3 protein sequence, retaining the most common genes and DNA. This sample gives some 110,000 distinct CDR3 sequences in total; around an eighth of them show up just once. The top ten hold approximately 30% of the sample. Sequenced input: PBMCs or a T cell subset sorted from them (not recorded which). The receptors shown here come from an adult woman who had mild COVID-19 (a few samples of this study predate the infection). The sample titles of this study are shuffled in the database, so cell type and time point are left out; the donor was told from shared clones.

This clonotype has just a few counts. The V and J genes are TRBV27 and TRBJ2-3; TRBD1 might be the D (6 bases). The CDR3 sequence is 15 residues long. Germline-derived CDR1 and CDR2 are MNHEY and SMNVEV (reference sequence). V dropped 3 bases and J dropped 0 bases, with 10 bases sitting between them. The CDR3 nucleotides read TGTGCCAGCAGTTTTCAGGGACATAGCACAGATACGCAGTATTTT. Its protein is CASSFQGHSTDTQYF.

This chain links TRBV7-9 with TRBJ2-1, with D perhaps TRBD1 (5 bases). The germline V gene encodes CDR1 SEHNR and CDR2 FQNEAQ (reference sequence). V gave up 7 bases and J gave up 10 bases, with 11 bases separating them. This CDR3 contains 11 residues. The DNA of the CDR3 is TGTGCCAGCACCGAACAGGCAGAGCAGTTCTTC. It translates to CASTEQAEQFF. Full variable domain (rest looked up from reference TRBV7-9 and TRBJ2-1): DTGVSQNPRHKITKRGQNVTFRCDPISEHNRLYWYRQTLGQGPEFLTYFQNEAQLEKSRLLSDRFSAERPKGSFSTLEIQRTEQGDSAMYLCASTEQAEQFFGPGTRLTVL.

V gene TRBV15 combines with J gene TRBJ2-7; 7 nucleotides line up with TRBD1. This CDR3 is 14 amino acids long. V lost 3 bases, J lost 5 bases, and 7 bases stayed unmatched. Germline V CDR1 and CDR2: LNHNV, YYDKDF (reference sequence). The CDR3 loop reads CATSSDRVVDEQYF. The CDR3 nucleotides are TGTGCCACCAGCAGTGACAGGGTGGTCGACGAGCAGTACTTC.

This clonotype was recorded a few times. The chain couples TRBV5-1 to TRBJ2-3; TRBD2 aligns across 8 bases. CDR1 and CDR2 (germline): SGHRS, YFSETQ. This CDR3 region has 16 residues. Unmatched junction bases numbered 7, after V lost 0 bases and J lost 4 bases. The CDR3 here is CASSLATGGTSDTQYF. CDR3 in DNA: TGCGCCAGCAGCTTGGCTACGGGGGGGACCTCAGATACGCAGTATTTT.